What follows are 8 T cell receptor beta chains derived from one specimen sequenced in a study of T cell repertoires in cytomegalovirus infection. TCRdb re-called the reads through MiXCR, storing one row per CDR3 protein. This sample yields around 630,000 distinct CDR3 sequences, of which approximately 24% are seen a single time; 8% belongs to the top ten. Sequenced input: CD8+ T cells from PBMCs. Source of these receptors: a human donor in good health (CMV status not recorded). Some clones in this sample may be carry-over from other donors' samples.

This clonotype was counted at least ten times. The gene calls are TRBV4-2 and TRBJ2-1; weak D call: TRBD1 (6 bases). V gave up 2 bases and J gave up 6 bases, with 17 bases separating them. CDR1 and CDR2 (germline): LGHNA, YNFKEQ. CDR3 length: 16 amino acids. Here the CDR3 reads CASSQTPTGTRNEQFF. In DNA form, the CDR3 reads TGTGCCAGCAGCCAAACTCCTACAGGGACCCGCAATGAGCAGTTCTTC.

This chain joins TRBV7-2 and TRBJ2-1; a possible D gene is TRBD1 (7 bases). V shed 4 bases and J shed 7 bases, with 11 bases lying between them. Germline values: CDR1 SGHTA, CDR2 FQGNSA. This CDR3 region has 13 residues. The CDR3 loop is CASSSAGGNEQFF. The CDR3 DNA is TGTGCCAGCAGCTCAGCAGGGGGGAATGAGCAGTTCTTC.

This clonotype was observed a handful of times. The V call is TRBV6-2 or TRBV6-3, the J call TRBJ2-7; maybe TRBD2 (6 bases). Germline V gene lookup returns CDR1 MNHEY and CDR2 SVGEGT. Trimming pared 7 bases from V and 0 bases from J, leaving 19 bases between. This CDR3 has 16 residues. CDR3 DNA: TGTGCCAGCACCGTCGCACTAGCCGAGTCCTCCTACGAGCAGTACTTC. Its translation is CASTVALAESSYEQYF.

The rearrangement uses TRBV4-1 and TRBJ2-1; D unresolved. This CDR3 region has 14 residues. Trimming took 5 bases from V and 8 from J, leaving 16 bases between them. CDR1 is MGHRA, CDR2 YSYEKL, per germline. The CDR3 region is CASSGTGHLDEQFF. CDR3 bases: TGCGCCAGCAGCGGAACGGGCCATTTAGATGAGCAGTTCTTC.

This clonotype was found a few times. The chain couples TRBV2 to TRBJ2-1; 12 bases are a match to TRBD2. CDR3 length: 14 residues. Germline V gene data show CDR1 as SNHLY and CDR2 as FYNNEI. J lost 8 bases, V lost 7 bases, and 6 bases had no gene match. The CDR3 DNA is TGTGCCAGCATCGGACTAGCGGGGTTGGATGAGCAGTTCTTC. Amino acids: CASIGLAGLDEQFF.

In its sample, this clonotype was seen many times. V usage is TRBV28 and J usage is TRBJ2-5; 10 nucleotides line up with TRBD2. This CDR3 is 16 amino acids long. CDR1 MDHEN and CDR2 SYDVKM come from the germline V gene. V dropped 3 bases and J dropped 2; count of bases not matched to a gene: 6. The CDR3 spells CASSLDLAGEQETQYF. The CDR3 DNA sequence: TGTGCCAGCAGTTTGGATCTAGCGGGGGAGCAAGAGACCCAGTACTTC. Based on the CDR3 plus reference TRBV28 and TRBJ2-5, the full variable domain is DVKVTQSSRYLVKRTGEKVFLECVQDMDHENMFWYRQDPGLGLRLIYFSYDVKMKEKGDIPEGYSVSREKKERFSLILESASTNQTSMYLCASSLDLAGEQETQYFGPGTRLLVL.

The CDR3 reads CSVEYEGREQFF. In nucleotides, the CDR3 is TGCAGCGTTGAGTATGAGGGTCGTGAGCAGTTCTTC. The V and J genes are TRBV29-1 and TRBJ2-1; tentatively, D is TRBD2 (5 bases). The CDR3 is 12 amino acids. The V and J ends lost 3 bases and 9 bases respectively, with 12 bases between them. Germline V gives CDR1 SQVTM, CDR2 ANQGSEA.

In its sample, this clonotype was seen many times. The chain has TRBV5-1 and TRBJ2-7; D is undetermined. The CDR3 sequence is 16 residues long. V lost 0 bases and J 7 bases, leaving 20 bases between the germline ends. Germline V gives CDR1 SGHRS, CDR2 YFSETQ. Written as DNA, the CDR3 is TGCGCCAGCAGCTTGGGCCCGCAGGCTCCTTTTACGGAGCAGTACTTC. This translates into CASSLGPQAPFTEQYF.